This TCR beta chain is from a study of blood T cell repertoires in COVID-19. Study information: Sample material is recorded as cDNA or gDNA derived from T cells, B-cell-depleted T cells, or PBMCs.

This clone appeared a single time. How the authors handled the data: Reference gene primers were amplified, and this amplification served to estimate nucleated cell counts. This table comes from immunoSEQ multiplex PCR, and its TCRdb copy is limited to in-frame clones, with some not included. V, J and clone size are those of that table, while D and trimming were read from the DNA. The sample shows roughly 430,000 clones, about 88% of them seen only once. In germline, CDR1 is SGHAT, CDR2 FQNNGV. The J segment lost 7 bases and the V segment lost 1 base, leaving 4 bases of the junction unmatched. This CDR3 has 14 residues. Participant reports of clinical history set cohort assignment.

The chain links TRBV11-2 to TRBJ2-1; 7 bases match TRBD2. Sequenced sample: PBMCs or T cells enriched from blood (not recorded which). The sequence was collected from a woman between 18 and 29 years old who had been exposed to COVID-19. CDR3 residues: CASSLVPSGNEQFF. The CDR3 bases are TGTGCCAGCAGCTTAGTCCCTAGCGGAAATGAGCAGTTCTTC.